The 18 T cell receptor beta chains listed next were all sequenced from one sample in a study of T cells in Graves' hyperthyroidism and ophthalmopathy. The investigators amplified TCR beta CDR3 regions from RNA transcripts. TCR CDR3 regions were first amplified by RT-PCR with HTBI primers. Using its own MiXCR run on the multiplex PCR reads, TCRdb lists one record per CDR3 protein. The table has under 450,000 distinct CDR3 sequences, about 18% seen once. The material sequenced was blood. The receptors were gathered from a woman aged 25 to 39 with Graves' hyperthyroidism that later progressed to Graves' ophthalmopathy.

This clonotype was seen ten or more times. The chain couples TRBV20-1 to TRBJ1-1; 10 nucleotides line up with TRBD1. The V and J ends lost 6 bases and 0 bases, in that order; junction bases with no gene match: 7. In germline, CDR1 is DFQATT, CDR2 SNEGSKA (reference sequence). The CDR3 totals 15 residues. The CDR3 region has the DNA TGCAGTGCGGGGGTGACAGGGGGCATGAACACTGAAGCTTTCTTT. Translated, it gives CSAGVTGGMNTEAFF.

At least ten counts were recorded for this clonotype. The chain links TRBV5-6 to TRBJ2-1, with no clear D. Germline V lookup: CDR1 SGHDT, CDR2 YYEEEE. The length of the CDR3 is 13 residues. V lost 4 bases, J lost 6 bases, and 11 bases lay in between. The chain's CDR3 is CASSVRQINEQFF. CDR3 DNA: TGTGCCAGCAGCGTCCGACAAATCAATGAGCAGTTCTTC.

This clonotype was observed a handful of times. The CDR3 sequence is CASSGTGTASGEQFF. The CDR3 nucleotides read TGTGCCAGCAGTGGAACCGGGACGGCCTCCGGTGAGCAGTTCTTC. The chain employs TRBV6-1 and TRBJ2-1; D may match TRBD1 or TRBD2 (5 bases each). Trimming stripped 4 bases from V and 9 bases from J, with 19 bases between. Germline V CDR1 and CDR2: MNHNS, SASEGT. This CDR3 comprises 15 residues.

Many counts were recorded for this clonotype. J is TRBJ2-7 and V is TRBV11-3; no definite D call. Germline V gene sequence: CDR1 SGHNT, CDR2 YENEEA. V lost 0 bases and J lost 2, with 5 bases in between. The CDR3 runs 13 residues. The CDR3 loop is CASSLDLAYEQYF. CDR3 nucleotide sequence: TGTGCCAGCAGCTTAGATCTAGCCTACGAGCAGTACTTC. Supplemented by reference TRBV11-3 and TRBJ2-7, the full variable domain reads EAGVVQSPRYKIIEKKQPVAFWCNPISGHNTLYWYLQNLGQGPELLIRYENEEAVDDSQLPKDRFSAERLKGVDSTLKIQPAELGDSAVYLCASSLDLAYEQYFGPGTRLTVT.

In nucleotides, the CDR3 is TGTGCCAGTAGTATAGATATGGGACAGGGCGGTTTCCACGAGCAGTACTTC. As protein: CASSIDMGQGGFHEQYF. This chain joins TRBV19 and TRBJ2-7; 9 nucleotides align to TRBD1. Germline CDR1 reads LNHDA; CDR2 reads SQIVND (reference sequence). Germline trimming cut 0 bases from V and 5 bases from J; bases unmatched to any gene: 11. The CDR3 length is 17 residues. Full variable domain (rest looked up from reference TRBV19 and TRBJ2-7): DGGITQSPKYLFRKEGQNVTLSCEQNLNHDAMYWYRQDPGQGLRLIYYSQIVNDFQKGDIAEGYSVSREKKESFPLTVTSAQKNPTAFYLCASSIDMGQGGFHEQYFGPGTRLTVT.

This chain uses TRBV15 with TRBJ1-1; D remains unclear. V was cut by 1 base and J by 6 bases, with 12 bases left in between. CDR1 is LNHNV, CDR2 YYDKDF, per germline (reference sequence). The CDR3 is 14 residues long. The CDR3 DNA reads TGTGCCACCAGCAGAGCACGCCGCGGAGCTGAAGCTTTCTTT. Its protein product is CATSRARRGAEAFF.

V and J are TRBV20-1 and TRBJ2-3; D remains ambiguous. The germline CDR1 and CDR2 sequences are DFQATT and SNEGSKA (reference sequence). This CDR3 spans 15 amino acids. Trimming cost V 6 bases and J 2 bases, with 18 bases left between them. In nucleotides, the CDR3 is TGCAGTGCGGCACCTTACTTATTTTCCACAGATACGCAGTATTTT. This gives the protein CSAAPYLFSTDTQYF.

This clonotype was picked up many times. V and J are TRBV27 and TRBJ2-1; weak D call: TRBD1 (5 bases). Germline lookup yields CDR1 MNHEY and CDR2 SMNVEV (reference sequence). Trimming shortened V by 0 bases and J by 6 bases, and 6 bases separated the two germline ends. The CDR3 consists of 13 residues. The CDR3 loop reads CASSLSQGNEQFF. The CDR3 DNA follows: TGTGCCAGCAGTTTATCTCAGGGCAATGAGCAGTTCTTC.

This clonotype was detected ten times or more. The chain links TRBV20-1 to TRBJ2-1, with 7 bases fitting TRBD2. The CDR3 consists of 13 residues. Trimming removed 8 bases from V and 8 bases from J; junction bases left unmatched: 12. In germline, CDR1 is DFQATT, CDR2 SNEGSKA (reference sequence). The CDR3 bases are TGCAGTCCATTCTGGGGGGGTAGGGATGAGCAGTTCTTC. Translation gives CSPFWGGRDEQFF.

There are many counts of this clonotype. This chain joins TRBV2 and TRBJ1-5, with no clear D. This CDR3 contains 12 residues. Germline V CDR1 and CDR2: SNHLY, FYNNEI. V was pared by 8 bases and J by 0 bases, with 5 bases between. CDR3 DNA sequence: TGTGCCAGCGGGAATAGCAATCAGCCCCAGCATTTT. Translating gives CASGNSNQPQHF.

This clonotype was picked up many times. This chain uses TRBV2 with TRBJ2-1; 8 nucleotides match TRBD1. The CDR3 extends over 19 amino acids. Germline assignment: CDR1 SNHLY and CDR2 FYNNEI. V gave up 3 bases and J gave up 3 bases; unmatched junction bases: 16. The CDR3: CASSDGQGTSSQFYNEQFF. The CDR3 DNA follows: TGTGCCAGCAGTGACGGACAGGGAACCTCTTCCCAGTTCTACAATGAGCAGTTCTTC.

The sample holds many counts of this clonotype. The CDR3 spells CASSIGAGLAYEQYF. In nucleotides, the CDR3 is TGTGCCAGTAGTATAGGGGCCGGACTAGCCTACGAGCAGTACTTC. The V call is TRBV19, the J call TRBJ2-7; 7 bases fit TRBD2. V gave up 1 base and J gave up 2 bases; unmatched junction bases: 5. The CDR3 has 15 residues. The germline CDR1 and CDR2 sequences are LNHDA and SQIVND (reference sequence).

The chain combines TRBV12-3 or TRBV12-4 with TRBJ2-7; D may be TRBD1 (7 bases). This CDR3 contains 14 residues. V was pared by 6 bases and J by 6 bases, with 18 bases between. The CDR3 here is CASRGPGGSLEQYF. The CDR3 DNA sequence: TGTGCCAGCAGGGGGCCAGGGGGGAGCCTCGAGCAGTACTTC.

This clonotype was observed many times. DNA for the CDR3: TGTGCCAGCAGCTTCGAGGGACATATTGAAGCTTTCTTT. This sequence encodes CASSFEGHIEAFF. The chain joins TRBV12-3 or TRBV12-4 to TRBJ1-1; possibly TRBD1 for D (6 bases). The CDR3 extends over 13 amino acids. V shed 6 bases and J shed 7 bases, with 15 bases lying between them.

The chain is built from TRBV5-1 and TRBJ2-6; a possible D gene is TRBD2 (5 bases). The CDR3 runs to 16 residues. CDR1 and CDR2 from the germline V gene are SGHRS and YFSETQ. V dropped 4 bases and J dropped 4 bases, with 15 bases sitting between them. The DNA of the CDR3 is TGCGCCAGCAGCCCAGTTGGAGGTATGGGGGCCAACGTCCTGACTTTC. This translates into CASSPVGGMGANVLTF.

Worth noting for this clonotype: Lacking the conserved final phenylalanine or tryptophan, this CDR3 likely reflects a read error. The chain recombines TRBV4-1 with TRBJ2-1; perhaps TRBD2 as D (6 bases). This CDR3 has 15 residues. V lost 4 bases to trimming and J lost 3 bases, with 13 bases between them. Germline CDR1 is MGHRA and CDR2 is YSYEKL. For the CDR3, the DNA is TGCGCCAGCAGCCGGAGGGTAGCGGACTACAATGAGCAGTTCCTC. As protein: CASSRRVADYNEQFL.

The table lists this clonotype with many counts. This sequence joins TRBV6-2 or TRBV6-3 and TRBJ2-1; 7 bases fit TRBD1. J gave up 15 bases and V 4 bases, and 12 bases lay outside the gene matches. The CDR3 spans 13 residues. Germline V lookup: CDR1 MNHEY, CDR2 SVGEGT. CDR3 residues: CASSFEGAAALFF. The CDR3 DNA is TGTGCCAGCAGTTTTGAGGGGGCCGCCGCTTTGTTCTTC.

Points on this clonotype: A much larger clone is a single base away; this may be a read error. The gene calls are TRBV28 and TRBJ1-3, with TRBD1 matching over 9 bases. The germline CDR1 and CDR2 sequences are MDHEN and SYDVKM. The CDR3 runs to 20 residues. V shed 5 bases and J 0 bases; nucleotides not matched to a gene: 17. CDR3 nucleotides: TGTGCCAGCAGTACAACCGGGACAGGGATAATTACAAGCTCTGGAAACACCATATATTTT. Protein sequence: CASSTTGTGIITSSGNTIYF.